A selection of T cell receptor beta chains follows, all from one sample in a study of blood T cell repertoires in COVID-19. TCRdb's table, derived via immunoSEQ multiplex PCR, lists solely in-frame clones and lacks some. Among 350,000 or so clones, more than 70% were seen once, and the ten largest hold approximately 1%. Sequencing was done on a sample of PBMCs or T cells enriched from blood (not recorded which). The receptors originated from a woman between 25 and 40 years old who had been exposed to COVID-19. CDR3s include the opening cysteine and the closing phenylalanine or tryptophan. Fields, in order: CDR3 DNA, CDR3 protein, D gene, J gene, clone size, V gene. A D gene is named only where the DNA matches it firmly. The listing skips clone size in some rows; elsewhere it reads once, few, many or a size class.

cdr3_nt: TGTGCCAGCAGCCAAGCGGGTAAGGGGGGGCGTACCGAGCAGTACTTC
cdr3_aa: CASSQAGKGGRTEQYF
d_call: .
j_call: TRBJ2-7
clone_size: .
v_call: TRBV4-2

cdr3_nt: TGTGCCAGCAGCACAGACAGGGTAACAGAAAAACTGTTTTTT
cdr3_aa: CASSTDRVTEKLFF
d_call: TRBD1
j_call: TRBJ1-4
clone_size: .
v_call: TRBV7-9

cdr3_nt: TGTGCCAGCAGTTTCCCAGCGCGAGATACGCAGTATTTT
cdr3_aa: CASSFPARDTQYF
d_call: .
j_call: TRBJ2-3
clone_size: .
v_call: TRBV27

cdr3_nt: TGTGCCAGCAGCCCCACGGGGGGGCTCTACGAGCAGTACTTC
cdr3_aa: CASSPTGGLYEQYF
d_call: TRBD2
j_call: TRBJ2-7
clone_size: .
v_call: TRBV7-6

cdr3_nt: TGTGCCAGCAGCTTAAGGCCGACTAGCGAGCGGACCGGGGAGCTGTTTTTT
cdr3_aa: CASSLRPTSERTGELFF
d_call: TRBD2
j_call: TRBJ2-2
clone_size: .
v_call: TRBV7-2

cdr3_nt: TGTGCCATCGATCTACCGGAGGGCCGACACATTCAGTACTTC
cdr3_aa: CAIDLPEGRHIQYF
d_call: .
j_call: TRBJ2-4
clone_size: .
v_call: TRBV3-1/TRBV3-2

cdr3_nt: TGTGCCAGTACAGGGGCCTCTTCGGATACGCAGTATTTT
cdr3_aa: CASTGASSDTQYF
d_call: TRBD1
j_call: TRBJ2-3
clone_size: few
v_call: TRBV27

cdr3_nt: TGTGCCAGCAGCGTAGCGGGTGAGGACAGCTACGAGCAGTACTTC
cdr3_aa: CASSVAGEDSYEQYF
d_call: .
j_call: TRBJ2-7
clone_size: once
v_call: TRBV9

cdr3_nt: TGTGCCAGCAGCTGGATGGGACGGGACAGTCGCGGCTACACCTTC
cdr3_aa: CASSWMGRDSRGYTF
d_call: TRBD1
j_call: TRBJ1-2
clone_size: few
v_call: TRBV5-6

cdr3_nt: TGCAGCGTTGAAGTGCAGGGCAATCAGCCCCAGCATTTT
cdr3_aa: CSVEVQGNQPQHF
d_call: .
j_call: TRBJ1-5
clone_size: .
v_call: TRBV29-1

cdr3_nt: TGTGCCAGCAGTTTCACTCAGGGCCGGGGGATAGATACGCAGTATTTT
cdr3_aa: CASSFTQGRGIDTQYF
d_call: .
j_call: TRBJ2-3
clone_size: .
v_call: TRBV28

cdr3_nt: TGTGCCAGCACCGGACTAGGCATAAACATTCAGTACTTC
cdr3_aa: CASTGLGINIQYF
d_call: TRBD2
j_call: TRBJ2-4
clone_size: .
v_call: TRBV2

cdr3_nt: TGTGCCATCAGTGAGTCGCTTTGGACTAGCGGACGATGGGAGCAGTACTTC
cdr3_aa: CAISESLWTSGRWEQYF
d_call: TRBD2
j_call: TRBJ2-7
clone_size: .
v_call: TRBV10-3

cdr3_nt: TGTGCCACCGGGACTAGCGGGAACTCCTACGAGCAGTACTTC
cdr3_aa: CATGTSGNSYEQYF
d_call: TRBD2
j_call: TRBJ2-7
clone_size: once
v_call: TRBV19

cdr3_nt: TGTGCCAGCAGTCCGAGCGGGAGGGCGAACAATGAGCAGTTCTTC
cdr3_aa: CASSPSGRANNEQFF
d_call: TRBD2
j_call: TRBJ2-1
clone_size: .
v_call: TRBV28

cdr3_nt: TGTGCCAGCAGCTCGACTAGCGGGGCCACAGAGACCCAGTACTTC
cdr3_aa: CASSSTSGATETQYF
d_call: TRBD2
j_call: TRBJ2-5
clone_size: .
v_call: TRBV7-6

cdr3_nt: TGTGCCACCAGTGTCGGGACAGGGGAGGACTACGAGCAGTACTTC
cdr3_aa: CATSVGTGEDYEQYF
d_call: TRBD1
j_call: TRBJ2-7
clone_size: .
v_call: TRBV24-1